The 32 T cell receptor beta chains reported below all come from one sample, sequenced in a study of T cell responses to AZD1222 COVID-19 vaccine. Sequencing was performed with immunoSEQ multiplex PCR; in TCRdb, only in-frame clones are kept and a portion is missing. This table holds under 150,000 clones, 75% to 90% found once. The material was peripheral blood, obtained on day 0 of MenACWY control vaccination. The receptors were gathered from an adult in good health.

The V gene is TRBV4-1, the J gene TRBJ2-1; D gene unclear. The germline gives CDR1 MGHRA, CDR2 YSYEKL. CDR3 length: 12 residues. The ends were cut back, 5 bases at V and 3 bases at J, with 5 bases in the middle. CDR3 in amino acids: CASSAGYNEQFF. The CDR3 nucleotides are TGCGCCAGCAGCGCCGGCTACAATGAGCAGTTCTTC.

The chain couples TRBV18 to TRBJ1-1; tentative D call: TRBD1 (5 bases). Germline-derived CDR1 and CDR2 are KGHSH and LQKENI. The V and J ends lost 6 bases and 2 bases respectively, with 10 bases between them. This CDR3 has 13 residues. CDR3 residues: CASSPGHNTEAFF. For the CDR3, the DNA is TGTGCCAGCTCTCCCGGACACAACACTGAAGCTTTCTTT.

This sequence joins TRBV18 and TRBJ1-6; 10 positions agree with TRBD1. The germline V gene has CDR1 KGHSH and CDR2 LQKENI. The CDR3 is 14 amino acids. V shed 6 bases, J shed 8 bases, and the junction held 4 bases outside the gene matches. CDR3 nucleotides: TGTGCCAGCTCCGCGGGGACAGGGGATTCACCCCTCCACTTT. Translating gives CASSAGTGDSPLHF.

This chain uses TRBV7-2 with TRBJ2-5, with TRBD2 matching over 14 bases. Germline lookup yields CDR1 SGHTA and CDR2 FQGNSA. CDR3 length equals 15 residues. V was pared by 1 base and J by 9 bases, with 4 bases of the junction left unmatched. The CDR3 region is CASSLGLAGGRAQYF. DNA of the CDR3: TGTGCCAGCAGCTTAGGACTAGCGGGGGGGCGGGCCCAGTACTTC.

The chain's CDR3 is CASTLRTLNTEAFF. The CDR3 DNA reads as TGTGCCAGCACCCTAAGGACACTTAACACTGAAGCTTTCTTT. J is TRBJ1-1 and V is TRBV2; D perhaps matches TRBD1 (5 bases). The CDR3 totals 14 residues. CDR1 and CDR2 from the germline V gene are SNHLY and FYNNEI. Trimming took 7 bases from V and 2 from J, leaving 14 bases between them. The variable domain in full, with the rest retrieved from reference TRBV2 and TRBJ1-1, is EPEVTQTPSHQVTQMGQEVILRCVPISNHLYFYWYRQILGQKVEFLVSFYNNEISEKSEIFDDQFSVERPDGSNFTLKIRSTKLEDSAMYFCASTLRTLNTEAFFGQGTRLTVV.

This chain links TRBV21-1 with TRBJ2-2; no DNA check was done on the table's D call, TRBD1. TRBV21-1 is a listed pseudogene. The CDR3 is made up of 16 amino acids. CDR3: CASSPPGTANTGELFF. The CDR3 coding sequence is TGTGCCAGCAGTCCCCCAGGGACAGCTAACACCGGGGAGCTGTTTTTT.

This clone was recorded a few times. J is TRBJ2-7 and V is TRBV7-9, with TRBD2 matching 7 bases. In germline, CDR1 is SEHNR, CDR2 FQNEAQ (reference sequence). The CDR3 contains 13 residues. Trimming cost V 1 base and J 5 bases; bases outside gene matches: 2. CDR3 bases: TGTGCCAGCAGCTTAGAAGCGGGGAACGAGCAGTACGTC. Translation: CASSLEAGNEQYV.

The CDR3 region is CASSERNRLLEAFF. As DNA, the CDR3 is TGTGCCAGCAGTGAAAGGAACAGGCTCCTTGAAGCTTTCTTT. J is TRBJ1-1 and V is TRBV6-1, with D perhaps matching TRBD1 (5 bases). Germline V gives CDR1 MNHNS, CDR2 SASEGT. CDR3 size: 14 residues. The V end was cut by 2 bases, the J end by 7 bases, with 14 bases between.

This clone was detected once. The V gene is TRBV18, the J gene TRBJ1-6; unclear D gene. The ends were cut back, 5 bases at V and 7 bases at J, with 6 bases in the middle. The CDR3 contains 12 residues. Germline V gene data show CDR1 as KGHSH and CDR2 as LQKENI. CDR3 sequence reads: CASSEGNSPLHF. In DNA form, the CDR3 reads TGTGCCAGCTCAGAAGGGAATTCACCCCTCCACTTT.

This sequence joins TRBV6-2 or TRBV6-3 and TRBJ1-2; D is undetermined. Trimming stripped 6 bases from V and 2 bases from J, with 7 bases between. In germline, CDR1 is MNHEY, CDR2 SVGEGT. This CDR3 is built from 12 residues. The CDR3 coding sequence is TGTGCCAGCAGCCTAAAGAACTATGGCTACACCTTC. Amino acids: CASSLKNYGYTF.

This chain connects TRBV5-6 to TRBJ1-1; TRBD1 matches 7 bases. V lost 3 bases, J lost 11 bases, and 10 bases stayed unmatched. The CDR3 spans 13 residues. Per the germline V gene, CDR1 is SGHDT and CDR2 is YYEEEE. This chain's CDR3 is CASSYDRQGGAFF. Written as DNA, the CDR3 is TGTGCCAGCAGCTACGACCGACAGGGTGGGGCTTTCTTT.

The DNA for the CDR3 is TGTGCCAGCTCACCAGAGGGCCGGGGCAAAAACATTCAGTACTTC. Its translation: CASSPEGRGKNIQYF. The rearrangement uses TRBV18 and TRBJ2-4, with D possibly matching TRBD2 (5 bases). The germline V gene has CDR1 KGHSH and CDR2 LQKENI. V was clipped by 2 bases and J by 3 bases, with 11 bases between them. This CDR3 comprises 15 residues.

The genes are TRBV5-5 and TRBJ1-1; perhaps TRBD1 as D (5 bases). Trimming pared 4 bases from V and 3 bases from J, leaving 22 bases between. Germline V gene data show CDR1 as SGHKS and CDR2 as YYEKEE (reference sequence). The CDR3 length is 17 residues. Written as DNA, the CDR3 is TGTGCCAGCAGCCGAGACAGAAAGGACGGGAGGCACACTGAAGCTTTCTTT. This gives the protein CASSRDRKDGRHTEAFF.

CDR3 nucleotide sequence: TGTGCCAGCAGTGACCTGGTGGGGACTGAAGCTTTCTTT. The encoded protein is CASSDLVGTEAFF. The rearrangement links TRBV6-1 to TRBJ1-1, with D unclear. Trimming left V 3 bases short and J 5 bases short, with 10 bases between. CDR1 MNHNS and CDR2 SASEGT come from the germline V gene. The CDR3 runs 13 residues.

This chain uses TRBV3-1 (or the pseudogene TRBV3-2) with TRBJ1-2, with 8 nucleotides matching TRBD1. CDR1 is LGHDT and CDR2 is YNNKEL in the germline V gene (reference sequence). This CDR3 is built from 17 residues. Germline trimming cut 1 base from V and 4 bases from J; bases unmatched to any gene: 11. CDR3 bases: TGTGCCAGCAGCCAAGTGAGACAGGGGCTATATGTCTATGGCTACACCTTC. Amino acids: CASSQVRQGLYVYGYTF.

V and J are TRBV7-2 and TRBJ1-4; D may be TRBD1 (6 bases). Between the trimmed V and J ends, which lost 7 bases and 7 bases, there was a span of 7 bases. Germline loops: CDR1 SGHTA, CDR2 FQGNSA. The CDR3 consists of 11 residues. The CDR3 spells CASKQGEKLFF. The CDR3 DNA sequence: TGTGCCAGCAAACAGGGTGAAAAACTGTTTTTT.

V and J are TRBV5-4 and TRBJ2-7, with D possibly matching TRBD2 (5 bases). This CDR3 region has 14 residues. Germline CDR1 is SGHNT and CDR2 is YYREEE (reference sequence). Trimming shortened V by 0 bases and J by 3 bases, and 10 bases separated the two germline ends. This chain's CDR3 is CASSLAPGSYEQYF. Written as DNA, the CDR3 is TGTGCCAGCAGCTTGGCTCCGGGGAGCTACGAGCAGTACTTC.

This rearrangement joins TRBV27 to TRBJ1-6; D is unclear. Germline V gene sequence: CDR1 MNHEY, CDR2 SMNVEV (reference sequence). The ends were cut back, 1 base at V and 1 base at J, with 17 bases in the middle. The CDR3 covers 19 residues. The CDR3 region has the DNA TGTGCCAGCAGTTTATACCCCCCCGGAGATCGGTCCTATAATTCACCCCTCCACTTT. This encodes CASSLYPPGDRSYNSPLHF.

The V gene is TRBV2, the J gene TRBJ1-1, with 7 bases identical to TRBD1. Trimming took 6 bases from V and 10 from J; bases not matched to a gene: 8. The germline V gene has CDR1 SNHLY and CDR2 FYNNEI. CDR3 size: 12 residues. The CDR3 DNA reads TGTGCCAGCAGCGTCGGACAGGCGAGAGCTTTCTTT. Translated: CASSVGQARAFF.

CDR3 sequence reads: CSGNLYNEQFF. The DNA for the CDR3 is TGCAGTGGGAACTTGTACAATGAGCAGTTCTTC. The V and J genes are TRBV20-1 and TRBJ2-1; D uncertain. The V and J ends lost 7 bases and 4 bases respectively, with 8 bases between them. Germline V CDR1 and CDR2: DFQATT, SNEGSKA (reference sequence). The CDR3 totals 11 residues.

The chain uses TRBV3-1 (or the pseudogene TRBV3-2) and TRBJ1-6, with a possible D match to TRBD1 (6 bases). CDR3 length: 17 residues. CDR1 is LGHDT, CDR2 YNNKEL, per germline (reference sequence). Trimming left V 0 bases short and J 3 bases short, with 12 bases between. CDR3 DNA: TGTGCCAGCAGCCAAGATGGGGGAGGGGGCTATAATTCACCCCTCCACTTT. Protein: CASSQDGGGGYNSPLHF.

The chain combines TRBV21-1 with TRBJ1-1. TRBV21-1 is given as a pseudogene. This CDR3 comprises 16 residues. CDR3 sequence: CASSKGIRATNTEAFF. CDR3 bases: TGTGCCAGCAGCAAAGGAATTCGGGCAACGAACACTGAAGCTTTCTTT.

The rearrangement links TRBV15 to TRBJ1-5; 8 positions match TRBD1. CDR3 length: 16 amino acids. The junction had 8 bases not matched to a gene; V was cut back by 0 bases and J by 7 bases. The germline CDR1 and CDR2 sequences are LNHNV and YYDKDF (reference sequence). CDR3 amino acids: CATSRDRTGIGQPQHF. The CDR3 bases are TGTGCCACCAGCAGAGATAGGACAGGGATTGGGCAGCCCCAGCATTTT.

V is TRBV19 and J is TRBJ1-5; D is undetermined. The V end lost 8 bases, the J end lost 5 bases, and 13 bases lay between the germline ends. The CDR3 consists of 13 residues. Germline V gene sequence: CDR1 LNHDA, CDR2 SQIVND (reference sequence). For the CDR3, the DNA is TGTGCCAGTGGACGGCAACTCCATCAGCCCCAGCATTTT. This codes for CASGRQLHQPQHF.

The chain recombines TRBV4-2 with TRBJ1-5; weak D call: TRBD1 (5 bases). V lost 3 bases to trimming and J lost 1 base, with 10 bases between them. The CDR3 has 15 amino acids. Germline V gene data show CDR1 as LGHNA and CDR2 as YNFKEQ. The CDR3 DNA is TGTGCCAGCAGCCATCTTCAGGGAAGCAATCAGCCCCAGCATTTT. Translation: CASSHLQGSNQPQHF.

The chain links TRBV5-4 to TRBJ2-7; D possibly uses TRBD1 or TRBD2 (5 bases each). The germline V and J ends were trimmed by 0 bases and 6 bases, with 19 bases remaining between them. This CDR3 is built from 16 residues. Germline V gene sequence: CDR1 SGHNT, CDR2 YYREEE (reference sequence). The chain's CDR3 is CASSLGGTNYGSEQYF. As DNA, the CDR3 is TGTGCCAGCAGCTTGGGTGGGACCAACTACGGGTCCGAGCAGTACTTC. Full variable domain (missing parts from reference TRBV5-4 and TRBJ2-7): ETGVTQSPTHLIKTRGQQVTLRCSSQSGHNTVSWYQQALGQGPQFIFQYYREEENGRGNFPPRFSGLQFPNYSSELNVNALELDDSALYLCASSLGGTNYGSEQYFGPGTRLTVT.

The rearrangement uses TRBV27 and TRBJ1-2, with 8 bases that match TRBD1. The J segment lost 1 base and the V segment lost 7 bases, leaving 14 bases of the junction unmatched. The CDR3 is 17 residues long. The germline V gene has CDR1 MNHEY and CDR2 SMNVEV (reference sequence). The CDR3 nucleotides read TGTGCCAGCAATTTCATTAGGCAGGGGGCTTTTAACTATGGCTACACCTTC. This encodes CASNFIRQGAFNYGYTF.

This chain uses TRBV5-6 with TRBJ2-1; tentatively, D is TRBD1 (6 bases). The CDR3 contains 14 residues. Germline V gene data show CDR1 as SGHDT and CDR2 as YYEEEE. Trimming left V 0 bases short and J 8 bases short, with 12 bases between. CDR3 coding DNA: TGTGCCAGCAGCTTGGGGGCAGGGGCCCATGAGCAGTTCTTC. This sequence encodes CASSLGAGAHEQFF. The whole variable domain, remainder taken from reference TRBV5-6 and TRBJ2-1, is DAGVTQSPTHLIKTRGQQVTLRCSPKSGHDTVSWYQQALGQGPQFIFQYYEEEERQRGNFPDRFSGHQFPNYSSELNVNALLLGDSALYLCASSLGAGAHEQFFGPGTRLTVL.

The rearrangement joins TRBV6-5 to TRBJ2-3, with D perhaps matching TRBD2 (5 bases). CDR3 length: 12 amino acids. Germline V CDR1 and CDR2: MNHEY, SVGAGI. V lost 4 bases and J 6 bases, leaving 8 bases between the germline ends. The chain's CDR3 is CASSSEADTQYF. The DNA of the CDR3 is TGTGCCAGCAGTTCGGAGGCGGATACGCAGTATTTT.

The chain links TRBV15 to TRBJ1-3, with a possible D match to TRBD1 (5 bases). The CDR3 spans 17 residues. The V gene lost 0 bases and the J gene lost 3 bases, with 15 bases spanning the gap. Germline CDR1 is LNHNV and CDR2 is YYDKDF (reference sequence). CDR3 sequence (DNA): TGTGCCACCAGCAGAGATTTTACAGGCGCCTTTGGAAACACCATATATTTT. Its translation is CATSRDFTGAFGNTIYF.

The chain joins TRBV5-1 to TRBJ2-3; D is perhaps TRBD1 (6 bases). V was cut by 0 bases and J by 1 base, with 12 bases left in between. CDR3 length equals 16 residues. The germline V gene encodes CDR1 SGHRS and CDR2 YFSETQ. CDR3 bases: TGCGCCAGCAGCTTGGCCAGGGGAACGGGCACAGATACGCAGTATTTT. Translated: CASSLARGTGTDTQYF.

The chain joins TRBV11-2 to TRBJ1-6; 10 bases match TRBD1. CDR1 is SGHAT and CDR2 is FQNNGV in the germline V gene. The CDR3 has 14 amino acids. V lost 5 bases and J lost 6; bases outside the gene matches: 1. CDR3: CASSRDRGNSPLHF. The CDR3 DNA follows: TGTGCCAGCAGCCGGGACAGGGGTAATTCACCCCTCCACTTT.